This T cell receptor beta chain was sequenced during a study of blood T cells in healthy people across ages. General study results and limits: The study could not conclusively compare naive and antigen-experienced cells, given its unsorted PBMCs.

This CDR3 contains 14 residues. V was clipped by 5 bases and J by 3 bases; unmatched bases: 7. Germline-derived CDR1 and CDR2 are SGHTA and FQGTGA. A J-beta primer mix and a sample-barcoded 5' primer were used in a second PCR of roughly 7 to 12 cycles. From the 5' RACE reads, TCRdb called clonotypes with MiXCR, one entry per CDR3 protein. The table has around 800,000 distinct CDR3 sequences, about 47% seen once. This clonotype has just a few counts. Its antigen is unknown. The chain uses TRBV7-3 and TRBJ2-7; 7 bases agree with TRBD2. Sample: blood. The receptor was derived from a man older than 75 in good health. This chain's CDR3 is CASSLRDYNYEQYF. The CDR3 nucleotides read TGTGCCAGCAGCCTCCGGGACTATAACTACGAGCAGTACTTC.